This T cell receptor beta chain stems from a study of OX40 agonist ivuxolimab in advanced cancers. Background on the study: Prior therapy, whether anti-PD-1, anti-PD-L1 or anti-CTLA-4, was allowed, and less than 45% had some.

Germline CDR1 and CDR2: SGHTA and FQGNSA. With 5 bases removed from V and 1 base from J, the gap between germline ends came to 8 bases. This CDR3 is 13 amino acids long. TCRdb's table, derived via immunoSEQ multiplex PCR, lists solely in-frame clones and lacks some. There are 40,000 to 45,000 clones in the sample; approximately 78% occur only once, and roughly 2.5% lies in the top ten. The sequencing here drew on CD4+ or CD8+ T cells sorted from blood, taken in a trial of the OX40 agonist ivuxolimab. The chain couples TRBV7-2 to TRBJ1-1; weak D call: TRBD1 (6 bases). This TCR was sampled from an adult with an advanced solid tumor such as melanoma, head and neck, liver or kidney cancer. In DNA form, the CDR3 reads TGTGCCAGCAGCAAGGACAGGAACACTGAAGCTTTCTTT. It translates to CASSKDRNTEAFF.